This TCR beta chain stems from a study of blood T cells in healthy people across ages (dated by TCRdb to about 2015). At the level of the whole study: In model experiments, template switching captured about one uniquely barcoded TCR beta cDNA molecule for every two T cells. The study measured age-related changes in TCR beta repertoire diversity using deep sequencing normalized with unique cDNA molecular identifiers. The donors were divided into four age groups: young (average approximately 16 years), middle-aged (approximately 39), aged (roughly 66) and long-lived (about 84). To avoid experimental bias, donors of different ages were distributed randomly across sequencing lanes. Using the same blood draw, the study looked at two additional independent replicas of 1 million unique cDNA reads for two donors, one aged 18 to 30 and the other aged 80 or older. Broader findings and caveats from the paper: Total diversity estimates from one million sequenced T cells were considered lower bounds and underestimates. Since profiling was done on bulk unsorted PBMCs, naive and antigen-experienced compartments could not be conclusively compared. A strong correlation was found between observed TCR beta diversity and the percentage of naive T cells measured by flow cytometry. The CMV infection status of donors was not known, potentially confounding age-related changes in expanded clonotypes. Compared with the aged group, the long-lived group had more naive CD4+ T cells, fewer expanded clones and increased TCR diversity, a pattern suggesting age selection. As age increased, observed TCR beta diversity per million T cells dropped in a roughly linear way, and a significant reduction was already evident by age around 41.

The protocol used for the library was 5' RACE. The sequencer listed for this sample is Illumina HiSeq 2500. The second PCR ran for about 6 to 11 cycles and used a J-beta primer mix along with a sample-barcoded 5' primer. A template-switch 5' adaptor carrying 12 random nucleotides introduced a unique molecular identifier onto each TCR beta cDNA molecule. Each sample yielded at least 3 million CDR3-containing paired-end reads. First-strand cDNA synthesis was performed from all RNA using the Mint cDNA synthesis kit, with priming by a TRBC-specific oligonucleotide. After uracil-DNA glycosylase treatment, a first 18-cycle PCR used universal primers M1SS and BC2_uni_R on all cDNA. The paper's processing steps were these. Each sample was normalized by randomly selecting 1 million high-quality reads, each carrying a distinct molecular identifier. Reads with shared molecular identifiers were discarded instead of being binned into consensus sequences. MiTCR, run with a Q25 quality threshold and the strictest error-elimination algorithm, handled CDR3 identification, clonotype clustering and error correction. A nonparametric unseen species model with Euler transformation was used to estimate a lower bound on total TCR beta diversity. TCRdb trimmed public reads at Q25 via fastp, called clones via MiXCR and kept in-frame beta chains. For every CDR3 protein sequence, its rows merge into one entry that carries the most common genes and DNA. These V and J calls derive from TCRdb rather than the authors' analysis. The sample has roughly 1.6 million distinct CDR3 sequences on record, approximately 32% of them singletons. The ten largest make up approximately 10% of the sample.

The CDR3 numbers 17 residues from cysteine through phenylalanine. Just the 51-base CDR3 DNA is kept, in frame starting at base 1. The germline V gene supplies CDR1 MNHEY and CDR2 SVGEGT. After removal of 1 base from V and 5 bases from J, the junction retains 9 bases not matched to a gene. The roughly 39 donors, aged about 6 to 90 years, were systemically healthy Caucasian individuals from Russia. Approximately 9.7 milliliters of peripheral blood were drawn from each donor into EDTA-treated Vacutainer tubes. Ficoll-Paque density-gradient centrifugation was used to isolate PBMCs, with at least 6.5 million per sample. Total RNA, at least 6 micrograms per sample, was extracted from PBMCs with Trizol reagent. For every donor, flow cytometry on a PBMC aliquot measured the percentage of naive CD45RAhigh/CD27high T cells. A note on this clonotype: Which antigen it targets is not known. Within one base of it there is no much larger clone, and no base qualities were kept.

The sequencing sample was made of blood. The V and J genes are TRBV6-2 or TRBV6-3 and TRBJ2-1, and 9 bases in between align with TRBD2. The source is a woman aged 25-40 years in good health. The CDR3 region has the sequence CASSYFSGTSQNNEQFF. The nucleotide sequence is given as TGTGCCAGCAGTTACTTTTCCGGGACTAGCCAAAACAATGAGCAGTTCTTC.